The next 28 T cell receptor beta chains were all read from a single sample in a study of cytomegalovirus exposure and HLA in healthy donors. This table comes from immunoSEQ multiplex PCR, and its TCRdb copy is limited to in-frame clones, with some not included. Of tens of thousands of clones detected, approximately 93% appear once; the ten largest clones hold 1.1%. The sample consisted of PBMCs. The receptors were sampled from a woman in her thirties in good health and CMV-seropositive.

The rearrangement links TRBV9 to TRBJ2-2; 7 bases match TRBD1. The CDR3 length is 15 residues. In germline, CDR1 is SGDLS, CDR2 YYNGEE. V was clipped by 2 bases and J by 4 bases; unmatched bases: 5. The CDR3 here is CASSVGTEPTGELFF. In DNA form, the CDR3 reads TGTGCCAGCAGCGTTGGGACAGAACCCACCGGGGAGCTGTTTTTT.

The chain is built from TRBV7-8 and TRBJ1-2; TRBD1 is a possible D gene (5 bases). CDR3 length: 15 amino acids. The V gene lost 4 bases and the J gene lost 7 bases, with 19 bases spanning the gap. Germline assignment: CDR1 SGHVS and CDR2 FQNEAQ. The CDR3 is CASSSRVPRMSGYTF. Here the CDR3 DNA reads TGTGCCAGCAGCTCCAGGGTCCCCAGAATGAGTGGCTACACCTTC. The complete variable domain, with remaining parts taken from reference TRBV7-8 and TRBJ1-2, reads GAGVSQSPRYKVAKRGQDVALRCDPISGHVSLFWYQQALGQGPEFLTYFQNEAQLDKSGLPSDRFFAERPEGSVSTLKIQRTQQEDSAVYLCASSSRVPRMSGYTFGSGTRLTVV.

The count of this clone is one. The chain employs TRBV7-2 and TRBJ2-1, with D perhaps matching TRBD2 (6 bases). CDR3 length equals 15 residues. Trimming stripped 5 bases from V and 1 base from J, with 12 bases between. Germline V gene data show CDR1 as SGHTA and CDR2 as FQGNSA. The DNA of the CDR3 is TGTGCCAGCAGCCTCCCCGCGGGGTCCTACAATGAGCAGTTCTTC. Translation: CASSLPAGSYNEQFF. The full variable domain, in which reference TRBV7-2 and TRBJ2-1 provide the parts outside the CDR3, is GAGVSQSPSNKVTEKGKDVELRCDPISGHTALYWYRQSLGQGLEFLIYFQGNSAPDKSGLPSDRFSAERTGGSVSTLTIQRTQQEDSAVYLCASSLPAGSYNEQFFGPGTRLTVL.

V is TRBV9 and J is TRBJ2-7; D is unclear. CDR1 is SGDLS and CDR2 is YYNGEE in the germline V gene. There are 14 residues in the CDR3. Trimming removed 6 bases from V and 2 bases from J, with 15 bases in between. The CDR3 is CASTRGLQAYEQYF. DNA for the CDR3: TGTGCCAGCACCCGTGGTTTACAAGCCTACGAGCAGTACTTC.

V gene TRBV7-9 combines with J gene TRBJ2-5, with 13 bases aligning to TRBD2. CDR1 and CDR2 from the germline V gene are SEHNR and FQNEAQ (reference sequence). V was clipped by 6 bases and J by 1 base; unmatched bases: 8. The CDR3 is 17 amino acids. The CDR3, as DNA: TGTGCCAGCAGTCTAAGACTAGCGGGAGGTGGCCAAGAGACCCAGTACTTC. Amino acid sequence: CASSLRLAGGGQETQYF.

As for this clone: This sample includes further DNA sequences coding for the same CDR3. The chain links TRBV14 to TRBJ2-7; D is unresolved. The CDR3 extends over 13 amino acids. Germline-derived CDR1 and CDR2 are SGHDN and FVKESK. V gave up 3 bases and J gave up 8 bases, with 14 bases separating them. The CDR3 loop reads CASSHPGFEQQYF. In DNA form, the CDR3 reads TGTGCCAGCAGCCACCCAGGATTTGAACAGCAGTACTTC.

J is TRBJ2-7 and V is TRBV5-5; perhaps TRBD2 as D (5 bases). CDR3 length: 15 residues. Trimming removed 6 bases from V and 0 bases from J, with 16 bases in between. Germline CDR1 SGHKS, CDR2 YYEKEE (reference sequence). This chain's CDR3 is CASTRDHALSYEQYF. The CDR3 coding sequence is TGTGCCAGCACCCGGGATCATGCCCTCTCCTACGAGCAGTACTTC. The full variable domain, with the rest looked up from reference TRBV5-5 and TRBJ2-7, is DAGVTQSPTHLIKTRGQQVTLRCSPISGHKSVSWYQQVLGQGPQFIFQYYEKEERGRGNFPDRFSARQFPNYSSELNVNALLLGDSALYLCASTRDHALSYEQYFGPGTRLTVT.

Here the CDR3 DNA reads TGCGCCAGCAGCCGTGGTCGGGAGCGAACCTACAATGAGCAGTTCTTC. As protein: CASSRGRERTYNEQFF. The chain combines TRBV4-3 with TRBJ2-1; D possibly corresponds to TRBD2 (6 bases). CDR1 and CDR2 (germline): LGHNA, YSLEER. The CDR3 covers 16 residues. V was shortened by 4 bases and J by 2 bases, with 15 bases between the two germline ends.

CDR3 amino acids: CASSQDITGWGEKLFF. CDR3 coding DNA: TGTGCCAGCAGCCAAGATATAACGGGATGGGGTGAAAAACTGTTTTTT. The chain recombines TRBV14 with TRBJ1-4; D is ambiguous. Per germline, CDR1 SGHDN and CDR2 FVKESK. The CDR3 runs to 16 residues. Trimming took off 0 bases at V and 7 bases at J, with 15 bases between the two ends.

V is TRBV30 and J is TRBJ2-5; 9 nucleotides match TRBD2. Germline trimming cut 1 base from V and 5 bases from J; bases unmatched to any gene: 11. In germline, CDR1 is GTSNPN, CDR2 SVGIG (reference sequence). The CDR3 length is 16 residues. The CDR3 here is CAWSGGAGGRRETQYF. Here the CDR3 DNA reads TGTGCCTGGAGTGGGGGAGCGGGAGGCCGACGGGAGACCCAGTACTTC.

CDR3 sequence (DNA): TGTGCCAGCAGCCAAGATAGGGGGCTAGCGGGAGGGTTGGAATACAATGAGCAGTTCTTC. It codes for CASSQDRGLAGGLEYNEQFF. The chain couples TRBV4-2 to TRBJ2-1; TRBD2 matches at 12 bases. V shed 0 bases, J shed 4 bases, and the junction held 13 bases outside the gene matches. The CDR3 loop spans 20 amino acids. Germline V lookup: CDR1 LGHNA, CDR2 YNFKEQ.

The J gene is TRBJ2-7, the V gene TRBV23-1, with D possibly being TRBD2 (5 bases). TRBV23-1 is recorded as an ORF, its role being uncertain. With 6 bases removed from V and 2 bases from J, the gap between germline ends came to 11 bases. The CDR3 spans 13 residues. The CDR3 loop reads CASRREPPYEQYF. DNA of the CDR3: TGCGCCAGCAGGAGGGAACCTCCCTACGAGCAGTACTTC.

The chain has TRBV14 and TRBJ2-1; TRBD2 agrees at 11 bases. J gave up 6 bases and V 0 bases, and 7 bases lay outside the gene matches. The germline V gene has CDR1 SGHDN and CDR2 FVKESK. The CDR3 sequence is 17 residues long. In DNA form, the CDR3 reads TGTGCCAGCAGCCAAGAAACTAGCGGGAGTTGGGGCAATGAGCAGTTCTTC. This gives the protein CASSQETSGSWGNEQFF.

The chain uses TRBV6-6 and TRBJ2-3; TRBD1 matches 7 bases. J lost 0 bases, V lost 8 bases, and 2 bases had no gene match. Germline lookup yields CDR1 MNHNY and CDR2 SVGAGI (reference sequence). The CDR3 consists of 13 residues. CDR3 coding DNA: TGTGCCAGCGACAGGGCTAGCACAGATACGCAGTATTTT. This translates into CASDRASTDTQYF.

The rearrangement links TRBV10-3 to TRBJ1-1; 7 nucleotides match TRBD1. Unmatched junction bases numbered 10, after V lost 2 bases and J lost 10 bases. The CDR3 is 14 amino acids. From germline, CDR1 is ENHRY and CDR2 SYGVKD. This chain's CDR3 is CAISEPTGPGGAFF. The CDR3 coding sequence is TGTGCCATCAGTGAGCCGACAGGGCCTGGGGGAGCTTTCTTT.

The V call is TRBV5-6, the J call TRBJ2-3; TRBD2 aligns across 13 bases. The CDR3 is 15 residues long. Germline V gene sequence: CDR1 SGHDT, CDR2 YYEEEE. Germline trimming cut 4 bases from V and 9 bases from J; bases unmatched to any gene: 8. This CDR3 is CASSQGLAGTPTQYF. For the CDR3, the DNA is TGTGCCAGCAGCCAGGGACTAGCGGGGACGCCAACGCAGTATTTT.

V and J are TRBV28 and TRBJ1-3; a weak D match, TRBD1 (6 bases). CDR1 is MDHEN, CDR2 SYDVKM, per germline. The CDR3 runs 14 residues. Trimming pared 8 bases from V and 2 bases from J, leaving 13 bases between. CDR3 region: CASRMRGTGNTIYF. The CDR3 DNA reads TGTGCCAGCCGAATGAGGGGGACTGGAAACACCATATATTTT.

The chain joins TRBV7-2 to TRBJ2-1; 8 bases map to TRBD1. V lost 1 base and J lost 9; bases outside the gene matches: 14. Germline V lookup: CDR1 SGHTA, CDR2 FQGNSA. The CDR3 sequence is 17 residues long. The CDR3 here is CASSLGDRGYSQVEQFF. CDR3 coding DNA: TGTGCCAGCAGCTTAGGCGACAGGGGCTACTCACAAGTTGAGCAGTTCTTC.

The chain employs TRBV10-3 and TRBJ2-3; D is ambiguous. Germline CDR1 reads ENHRY; CDR2 reads SYGVKD. Trimming left V 8 bases short and J 2 bases short, with 14 bases between. This CDR3 has 14 amino acids. DNA for the CDR3: TGTGCCATCCAACCCACTTTGTTCACAGATACGCAGTATTTT. Translating gives CAIQPTLFTDTQYF.

V is TRBV19 and J is TRBJ2-7; perhaps TRBD1 as D (6 bases). V lost 8 bases and J lost 2, with 13 bases in between. The germline CDR1 and CDR2 sequences are LNHDA and SQIVND (reference sequence). The CDR3 has 13 residues. CDR3 loop: CASSSGVPYEQYF. The CDR3 nucleotides read TGTGCCAGTTCTTCAGGGGTACCCTACGAGCAGTACTTC.

The chain couples TRBV7-9 to TRBJ2-1; D may be TRBD2 (6 bases). This CDR3 comprises 14 residues. V lost 5 bases, J lost 9 bases, and 17 bases lay in between. Per the germline V gene, CDR1 is SEHNR and CDR2 is FQNEAQ (reference sequence). The CDR3 loop is CASSTSLRHGEQFF. The CDR3 bases are TGTGCCAGCAGCACTAGCCTCAGACACGGTGAGCAGTTCTTC.

This chain links TRBV5-1 with TRBJ2-2; D ambiguous. CDR3 size: 15 residues. V was pared by 0 bases and J by 4 bases, with 10 bases between. CDR1 SGHRS and CDR2 YFSETQ come from the germline V gene. This chain's CDR3 is CASSLVGRGTGELFF. Here the CDR3 DNA reads TGCGCCAGCAGCTTGGTAGGTCGCGGCACCGGGGAGCTGTTTTTT.

The chain links TRBV2 to TRBJ2-7, with 13 bases fitting TRBD2. Germline CDR1 reads SNHLY; CDR2 reads FYNNEI. Trimming at V came to 4 bases and at J to 1 base, leaving 4 bases not matched to a gene. This CDR3 contains 16 residues. In DNA form, the CDR3 reads TGTGCCAGCAGTGGGACTAGCGGGAGATCTTCCTACGAGCAGTACTTC. This codes for CASSGTSGRSSYEQYF.

The CDR3 loop reads CASSLRGGTGFDQPQHF. The CDR3 DNA sequence: TGTGCCAGCAGTTTAAGGGGGGGGACAGGGTTTGATCAGCCCCAGCATTTT. The chain recombines TRBV28 with TRBJ1-5; 9 bases are a match to TRBD1. V lost 2 bases, J lost 5 bases, and 10 bases stayed unmatched. The CDR3 length is 17 residues. Per the germline V gene, CDR1 is MDHEN and CDR2 is SYDVKM.

The V gene is TRBV7-9, the J gene TRBJ2-3; 12 bases align to TRBD2. The V and J ends lost 4 bases and 5 bases, in that order; junction bases with no gene match: 4. Germline lookup yields CDR1 SEHNR and CDR2 FQNEAQ (reference sequence). This CDR3 has 15 amino acids. Here the CDR3 DNA reads TGTGCCAGCAGCTCACTAGCGGGAGGAGGAGATACGCAGTATTTT. Translation: CASSSLAGGGDTQYF. The whole variable domain, filled in from reference TRBV7-9 and TRBJ2-3, reads DTGVSQNPRHKITKRGQNVTFRCDPISEHNRLYWYRQTLGQGPEFLTYFQNEAQLEKSRLLSDRFSAERPKGSFSTLEIQRTEQGDSAMYLCASSSLAGGGDTQYFGPGTRLTVL.

The rearrangement links TRBV30 to TRBJ2-3; weak D call: TRBD1 (6 bases). Between the trimmed V and J ends, which lost 8 bases and 0 bases, there was a span of 12 bases. This CDR3 has 13 residues. Germline assignment: CDR1 GTSNPN and CDR2 SVGIG (reference sequence). The CDR3 DNA sequence: TGTGCCACGGGGCAGGGGAGCACAGATACGCAGTATTTT. It translates to CATGQGSTDTQYF.

The CDR3 loop reads CSAKRTDTQYF. The CDR3 DNA reads TGCAGTGCCAAGAGGACAGATACGCAGTATTTT. The chain employs TRBV20-1 and TRBJ2-3; the D is unclear. Per germline, CDR1 DFQATT and CDR2 SNEGSKA (reference sequence). V was clipped by 6 bases and J by 3 bases, with 7 bases between them. The CDR3 runs 11 residues.

The CDR3 DNA reads as TGTGCCAGCAGTTTAGGGACAGCGAACACTGAAGCTTTCTTT. Translation: CASSLGTANTEAFF. J is TRBJ1-1 and V is TRBV27, with 7 bases aligning to TRBD1. Germline lookup yields CDR1 MNHEY and CDR2 SMNVEV (reference sequence). This CDR3 is built from 14 residues. Trimming at V came to 2 bases and at J to 1 base, leaving 1 base not matched to a gene.